Listed below are T cell receptor beta chains from one sample, sequenced in a study of cytomegalovirus exposure and HLA in healthy donors. Repertoires were generated with immunoSEQ multiplex PCR, while TCRdb's copy carries only in-frame clones and drops some. The sample lists some 170,000 clones, approximately 86% seen once, with 2% to 2.5% in the top ten. The specimen was PBMCs. These TCRs come from a woman between 18 and 30 years old in good health and CMV-seronegative. Each CDR3 is given with its conserved first and last residue. A D gene is named only where the DNA matches it firmly. Rows give clone size only sometimes, using once, few, many, or a class for an expanded clone.

DNA: TGTGCCAGCAGCTTACAGGTCCGCGGGGTGGAGACCCAGTACTTC
CDR3: CASSLQVRGVETQYF
J: TRBJ2-5
V: TRBV5-4
size: .
D: .

DNA: TGTGCCAGCAGCTTGGGGCAGGCCCAGCCCCAGCATTTT
CDR3: CASSLGQAQPQHF
J: TRBJ1-5
V: TRBV5-5
size: .
D: .

DNA: TGCGCCAGCAGCCCACGACAGGAAAGCCGATCACTGCAAGAGACCCAGTACTTC
CDR3: CASSPRQESRSLQETQYF
J: TRBJ2-5
V: TRBV5-1
size: .
D: .

DNA: TGTGCCAGCGGCGGCGGGGGGAGCTCCTACGAGCAGTACTTC
CDR3: CASGGGGSSYEQYF
J: TRBJ2-7
V: TRBV2
size: once
D: TRBD2

DNA: TGTGCCAGCAGTTATGACAGGGGACCCTACGAGCAGTACTTC
CDR3: CASSYDRGPYEQYF
J: TRBJ2-7
V: TRBV27
size: once
D: TRBD1

DNA: TGTGCCAGCAGCAAATCCCGCTTCTACAGGGGCTCCTACGAGCAGTACTTC
CDR3: CASSKSRFYRGSYEQYF
J: TRBJ2-7
V: TRBV21-1
size: .
D: .

DNA: TGTGCCAGCAGCCGAAGAGAGGCGGGAGACGAGCAGTACTTC
CDR3: CASSRREAGDEQYF
J: TRBJ2-7
V: TRBV14
size: .
D: TRBD2

DNA: TGTGCCAGCAGCCCTGAGTTTGATGGCACTGAAGCTTTCTTT
CDR3: CASSPEFDGTEAFF
J: TRBJ1-1
V: TRBV27
size: .
D: .

DNA: TGTGCCAGCAGCGGGGACAGGGGTAGCAATCAGCCCCAGCATTTT
CDR3: CASSGDRGSNQPQHF
J: TRBJ1-5
V: TRBV6-5
size: .
D: TRBD1

DNA: TGTGCCAGCCAGGGTGAACACGTAGCTTTCTTT
CDR3: CASQGEHVAFF
J: TRBJ1-1
V: TRBV6-5
size: .
D: .

DNA: TGTGCCAGCAGCTCTAGCGGGGGGGCAGGAGATACGCAGTATTTT
CDR3: CASSSSGGAGDTQYF
J: TRBJ2-3
V: TRBV7-3
size: .
D: TRBD2

DNA: TGTGCCAGCAGCACGGGACTGAGCAAGCTATCGAATACGCAGTATTTT
CDR3: CASSTGLSKLSNTQYF
J: TRBJ2-3
V: TRBV5-6
size: .
D: .

DNA: TGTGCCAGCAGTTTATCGGGCAGGTTCTACGAGCAGTACTTC
CDR3: CASSLSGRFYEQYF
J: TRBJ2-7
V: TRBV27
size: .
D: .

DNA: TGTGCCAGCAGACCCGGCGAGGGGACTCGGAACAATGAGCAGTTCTTC
CDR3: CASRPGEGTRNNEQFF
J: TRBJ2-1
V: TRBV27
size: .
D: .

DNA: TGCGCCAGCAGCCTCGAACAGGGGAGTAGCGGCTACACCTTC
CDR3: CASSLEQGSSGYTF
J: TRBJ1-2
V: TRBV4-1
size: .
D: TRBD1

DNA: TGTGCCAGCAAGAAACAAGGGGAGCTGTTTTTT
CDR3: CASKKQGELFF
J: TRBJ2-2
V: TRBV7-9
size: .
D: .

DNA: TGCGCCAGCAGGCGGGGGCACAATGAGCAGTTCTTC
CDR3: CASRRGHNEQFF
J: TRBJ2-1
V: TRBV5-1
size: .
D: .

DNA: TGTGCCAGCAGTTACTCCGGGGGTGTAAACTACGAGCAGTACTTC
CDR3: CASSYSGGVNYEQYF
J: TRBJ2-7
V: TRBV6-5
size: once
D: .

DNA: TGTGCCAGCAGCCCGGGACAGTCCTATGGCTACACCTTC
CDR3: CASSPGQSYGYTF
J: TRBJ1-2
V: TRBV5-8
size: .
D: TRBD1

DNA: TGTGCCAGCAGCTCAACAGGGGGATCGAACACTGAAGCTTTCTTT
CDR3: CASSSTGGSNTEAFF
J: TRBJ1-1
V: TRBV7-3
size: .
D: TRBD1

DNA: TGTGCCACCAGTCCCCAGGGGAAAGATAGCAATCAGCCCCAGCATTTT
CDR3: CATSPQGKDSNQPQHF
J: TRBJ1-5
V: TRBV15
size: .
D: .

DNA: TGCAGCGTTGCAGGGAATGGCTACACCTTC
CDR3: CSVAGNGYTF
J: TRBJ1-2
V: TRBV29-1
size: .
D: .

DNA: TGTGCTAGTGGTTTGGTACTCTCGATTTCTGGAAACACCATATATTTT
CDR3: CASGLVLSISGNTIYF
J: TRBJ1-3
V: TRBV12-5
size: .
D: .

DNA: TGCAGCGTTGAATATGGGACTAGCGGGAGAACAGATACGCAGTATTTT
CDR3: CSVEYGTSGRTDTQYF
J: TRBJ2-3
V: TRBV29-1
size: .
D: TRBD2

DNA: TGTGCCAGCAGTTGGTTGGACACGAAAGAGACCCAGTACTTC
CDR3: CASSWLDTKETQYF
J: TRBJ2-5
V: TRBV27
size: .
D: .

DNA: TGTGCCAGCAGCCCTGGGACTAGGTCGGATACGCAGTATTTT
CDR3: CASSPGTRSDTQYF
J: TRBJ2-3
V: TRBV27
size: .
D: TRBD2

DNA: TGTGCCAGCAGCTTAGGGACAGAAGAGACCCAGTACTTC
CDR3: CASSLGTEETQYF
J: TRBJ2-5
V: TRBV13
size: .
D: .

DNA: TGTGCCAGCAGCGTTGGACCCGGGGGGGCAACAGATACGCAGTATTTT
CDR3: CASSVGPGGATDTQYF
J: TRBJ2-3
V: TRBV9
size: .
D: TRBD2

DNA: TGTGCCAGCAGCCCGAGGACAGTAACCGTATCCTCCTACGAGCAGTACTTC
CDR3: CASSPRTVTVSSYEQYF
J: TRBJ2-7
V: TRBV5-4
size: .
D: .

DNA: TGTGCCAGCAGTTCCGGGTCTCCCTACGAGCAGTACTTC
CDR3: CASSSGSPYEQYF
J: TRBJ2-7
V: TRBV28
size: .
D: .

DNA: TGTGCCAGCTCCCCCGGGACAGGGTTAGGGAAGACCCAGTACTTC
CDR3: CASSPGTGLGKTQYF
J: TRBJ2-5
V: TRBV18
size: .
D: TRBD1

DNA: TGTGCCAGTAACACGGGACAGAACTACGAGCAGTACTTC
CDR3: CASNTGQNYEQYF
J: TRBJ2-7
V: TRBV19
size: once
D: TRBD1

DNA: TGTGCCAGCAGCTCGGGACAGGGAATGGATGGCTACACCTTC
CDR3: CASSSGQGMDGYTF
J: TRBJ1-2
V: TRBV7-6
size: once
D: TRBD1

DNA: TGCAGCGTTGACGGAGGGGCGAGGGACACCTTC
CDR3: CSVDGGARDTF
J: TRBJ1-2
V: TRBV29-1
size: .
D: .

DNA: TGTGCCTGGAGTGTAGACGGGCGGGGGGGAGCCTACGAGCAGTACTTC
CDR3: CAWSVDGRGGAYEQYF
J: TRBJ2-7
V: TRBV30
size: .
D: TRBD2

DNA: TGTGCCAGCAGCTTAGCCATTAACACTGAAGCTTTCTTT
CDR3: CASSLAINTEAFF
J: TRBJ1-1
V: TRBV7-9
size: .
D: .

DNA: TGTGCCAGCAGCTTAGAAAGGGACAGCGTTAACTATGGCTACACCTTC
CDR3: CASSLERDSVNYGYTF
J: TRBJ1-2
V: TRBV7-9
size: .
D: TRBD1

DNA: TGTGCCAGCAGCGCGGACAGATTTCCCTACGAGCAGTACTTC
CDR3: CASSADRFPYEQYF
J: TRBJ2-7
V: TRBV7-2
size: .
D: .